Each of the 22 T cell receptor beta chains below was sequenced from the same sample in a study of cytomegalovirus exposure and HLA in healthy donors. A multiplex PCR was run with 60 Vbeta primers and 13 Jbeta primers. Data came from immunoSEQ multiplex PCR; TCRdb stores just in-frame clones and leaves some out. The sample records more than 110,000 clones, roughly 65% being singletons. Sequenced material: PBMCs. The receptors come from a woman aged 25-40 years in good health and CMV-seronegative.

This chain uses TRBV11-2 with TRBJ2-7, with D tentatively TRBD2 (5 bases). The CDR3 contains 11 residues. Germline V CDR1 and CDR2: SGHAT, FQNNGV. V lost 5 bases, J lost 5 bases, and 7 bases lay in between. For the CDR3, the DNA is TGTGCCAGCAGCCCGCGGGACGAGCAGTACTTC. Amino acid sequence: CASSPRDEQYF.

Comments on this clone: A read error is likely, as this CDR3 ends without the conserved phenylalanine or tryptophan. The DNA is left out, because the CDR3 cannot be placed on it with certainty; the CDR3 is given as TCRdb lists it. CDR3 residues: CASSLYPDRDPQL. The genes are TRBV7-9 and TRBJ1-2; TRBD1 was called by the table and not checked on the DNA. Germline V gene lookup returns CDR1 SEHNR and CDR2 FQNEAQ (reference sequence). The CDR3 is 13 amino acids in total, end residues counted.

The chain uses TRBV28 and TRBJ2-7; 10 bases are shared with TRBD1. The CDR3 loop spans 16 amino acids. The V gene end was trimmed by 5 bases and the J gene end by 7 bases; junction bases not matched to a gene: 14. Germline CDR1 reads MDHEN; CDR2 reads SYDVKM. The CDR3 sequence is CASSPGGTGVGFEQYV. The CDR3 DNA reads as TGTGCCAGCAGTCCCGGGGGGACAGGGGTTGGGTTTGAGCAGTACGTC.

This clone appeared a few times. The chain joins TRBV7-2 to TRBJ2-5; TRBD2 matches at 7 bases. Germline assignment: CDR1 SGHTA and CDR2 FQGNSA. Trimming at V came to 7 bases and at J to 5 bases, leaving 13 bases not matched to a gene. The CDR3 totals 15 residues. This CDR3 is CASTTWGGTLETQYF. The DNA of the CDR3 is TGTGCCAGCACAACATGGGGGGGGACTCTGGAGACCCAGTACTTC.

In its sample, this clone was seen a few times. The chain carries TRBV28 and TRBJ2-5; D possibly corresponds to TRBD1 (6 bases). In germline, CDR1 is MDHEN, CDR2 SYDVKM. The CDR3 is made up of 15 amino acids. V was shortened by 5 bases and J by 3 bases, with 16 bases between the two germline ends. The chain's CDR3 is CASSQQGVGEETQYF. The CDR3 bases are TGTGCCAGCAGTCAACAGGGCGTCGGGGAAGAGACCCAGTACTTC.

CDR3 DNA: TGTGCCAGCAGCTTGGGGGGGTCTCGGGCTGGGGGGTTATACGAGCAGTACGTC. It is translated as CASSLGGSRAGGLYEQYV. J is TRBJ2-7 and V is TRBV7-8; 7 positions agree with TRBD2. CDR3 length: 18 residues. The V and J ends lost 3 bases and 4 bases, in that order; junction bases with no gene match: 18. Germline V gene lookup returns CDR1 SGHVS and CDR2 FQNEAQ.

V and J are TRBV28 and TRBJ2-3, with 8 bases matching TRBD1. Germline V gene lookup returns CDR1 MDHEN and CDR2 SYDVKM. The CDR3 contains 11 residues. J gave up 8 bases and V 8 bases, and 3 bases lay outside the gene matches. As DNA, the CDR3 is TGTGCCAGCGGCACAGGGGGTACGCAGTATTTT. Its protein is CASGTGGTQYF. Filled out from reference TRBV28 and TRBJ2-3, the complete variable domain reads DVKVTQSSRYLVKRTGEKVFLECVQDMDHENMFWYRQDPGLGLRLIYFSYDVKMKEKGDIPEGYSVSREKKERFSLILESASTNQTSMYLCASGTGGTQYFGPGTRLTVL.

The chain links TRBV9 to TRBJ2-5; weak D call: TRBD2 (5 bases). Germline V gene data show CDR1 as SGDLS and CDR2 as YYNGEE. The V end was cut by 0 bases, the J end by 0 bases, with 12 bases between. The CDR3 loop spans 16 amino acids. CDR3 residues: CASSVGSWRDQETQYF. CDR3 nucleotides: TGTGCCAGCAGCGTAGGTAGCTGGCGGGACCAAGAGACCCAGTACTTC. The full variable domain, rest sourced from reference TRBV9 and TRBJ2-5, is DSGVTQTPKHLITATGQRVTLRCSPRSGDLSVYWYQQSLDQGLQFLIQYYNGEERAKGNILERFSAQQFPDLHSELNLSSLELGDSALYFCASSVGSWRDQETQYFGPGTRLLVL.

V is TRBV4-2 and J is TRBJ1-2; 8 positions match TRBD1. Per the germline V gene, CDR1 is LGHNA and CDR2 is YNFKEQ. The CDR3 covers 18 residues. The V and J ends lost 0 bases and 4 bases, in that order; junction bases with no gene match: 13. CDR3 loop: CASSQDSGTGRYLYGYTF. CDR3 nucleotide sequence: TGTGCCAGCAGCCAAGACTCCGGGACAGGCCGCTACCTCTATGGCTACACCTTC.

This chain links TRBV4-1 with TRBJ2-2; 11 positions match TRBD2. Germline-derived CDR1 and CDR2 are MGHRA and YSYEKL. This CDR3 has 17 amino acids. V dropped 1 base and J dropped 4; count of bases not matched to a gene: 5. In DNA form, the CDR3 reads TGCGCCAGCAGCCAAGGTGGACTAGCGGGTCCCACCGGGGAGCTGTTTTTT. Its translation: CASSQGGLAGPTGELFF.

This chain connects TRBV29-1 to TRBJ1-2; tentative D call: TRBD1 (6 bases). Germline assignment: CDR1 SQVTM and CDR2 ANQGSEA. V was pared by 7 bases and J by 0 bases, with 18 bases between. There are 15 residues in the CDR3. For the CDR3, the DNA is TGCAGCGCCCTGAGAGGGACAAACTCTAACTATGGCTACACCTTC. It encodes CSALRGTNSNYGYTF.

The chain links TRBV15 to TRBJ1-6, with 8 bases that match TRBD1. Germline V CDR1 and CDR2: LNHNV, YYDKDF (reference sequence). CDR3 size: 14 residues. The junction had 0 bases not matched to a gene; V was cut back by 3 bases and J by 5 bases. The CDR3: CATSRDRDNSPLHF. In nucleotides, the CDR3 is TGTGCCACCAGCAGGGACAGGGATAATTCACCCCTCCACTTT.

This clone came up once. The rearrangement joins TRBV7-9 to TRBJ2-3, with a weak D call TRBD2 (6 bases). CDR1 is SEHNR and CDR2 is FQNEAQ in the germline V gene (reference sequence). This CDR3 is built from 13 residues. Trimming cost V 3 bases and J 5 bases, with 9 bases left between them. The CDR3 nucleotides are TGTGCCAGCAGCTTCCTGGAGGGAGATACGCAGTATTTT. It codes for CASSFLEGDTQYF.

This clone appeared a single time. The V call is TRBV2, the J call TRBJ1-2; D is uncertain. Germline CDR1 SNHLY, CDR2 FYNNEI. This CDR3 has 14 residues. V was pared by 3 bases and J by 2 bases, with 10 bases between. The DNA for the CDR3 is TGTGCCAGCAGTGATAGGCAGGCCAACTATGGCTACACCTTC. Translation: CASSDRQANYGYTF.

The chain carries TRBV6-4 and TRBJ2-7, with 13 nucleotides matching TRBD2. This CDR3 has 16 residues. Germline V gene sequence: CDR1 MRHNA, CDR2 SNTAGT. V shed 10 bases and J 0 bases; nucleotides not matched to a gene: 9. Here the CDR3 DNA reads TGTGCCAACGCCGGGACTAGCGGGACCAACTCCTACGAGCAGTACTTC. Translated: CANAGTSGTNSYEQYF.

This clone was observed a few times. The CDR3 region is CASSARGGQLGEQYF. The CDR3 coding sequence is TGTGCCAGCAGCGCTAGGGGGGGGCAGCTCGGGGAGCAGTACTTC. The rearrangement joins TRBV9 to TRBJ2-7; maybe TRBD2 (7 bases). Germline V gene sequence: CDR1 SGDLS, CDR2 YYNGEE. This CDR3 spans 15 amino acids. Trimming stripped 3 bases from V and 7 bases from J, with 20 bases between.

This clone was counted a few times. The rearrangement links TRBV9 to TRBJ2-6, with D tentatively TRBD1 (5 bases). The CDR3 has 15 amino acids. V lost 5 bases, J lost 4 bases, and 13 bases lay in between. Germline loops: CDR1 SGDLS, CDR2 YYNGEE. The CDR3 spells CASRSPGSGANVLTF. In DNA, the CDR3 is TGTGCCAGCAGATCCCCAGGGTCCGGGGCCAACGTCCTGACTTTC.

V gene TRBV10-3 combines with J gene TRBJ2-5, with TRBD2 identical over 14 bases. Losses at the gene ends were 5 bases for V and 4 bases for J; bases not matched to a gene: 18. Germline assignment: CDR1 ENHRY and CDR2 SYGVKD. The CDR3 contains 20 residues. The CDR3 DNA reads TGTGCCATCAGTAGCCCTTTCGACAGGGGGACTAGCGGGAGATCAGAGACCCAGTACTTC. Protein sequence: CAISSPFDRGTSGRSETQYF.

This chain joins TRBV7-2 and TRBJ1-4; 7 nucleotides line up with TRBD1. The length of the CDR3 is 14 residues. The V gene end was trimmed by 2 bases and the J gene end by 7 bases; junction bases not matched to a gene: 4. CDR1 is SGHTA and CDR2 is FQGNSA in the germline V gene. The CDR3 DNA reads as TGTGCCAGCAGCTTAAGACAGGGTAGTGAAAAACTGTTTTTT. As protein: CASSLRQGSEKLFF.

CDR3: CASSGQPGGTQYF. CDR3 nucleotide sequence: TGCGCCAGCAGTGGCCAACCGGGAGGGACCCAGTACTTC. The chain carries TRBV10-2 and TRBJ2-5; 7 bases agree with TRBD2. The length of the CDR3 is 13 residues. V shed 4 bases, J shed 7 bases, and the junction held 6 bases outside the gene matches. Germline loops: CDR1 WSHSY, CDR2 SAAADI.

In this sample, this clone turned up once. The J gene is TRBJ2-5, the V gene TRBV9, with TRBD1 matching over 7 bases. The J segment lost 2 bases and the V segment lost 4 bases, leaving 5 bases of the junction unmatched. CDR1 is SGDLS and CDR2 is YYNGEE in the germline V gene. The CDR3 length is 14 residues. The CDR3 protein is CASSRRDSQETQYF. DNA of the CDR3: TGTGCCAGCAGCCGCCGGGACAGTCAAGAGACCCAGTACTTC.

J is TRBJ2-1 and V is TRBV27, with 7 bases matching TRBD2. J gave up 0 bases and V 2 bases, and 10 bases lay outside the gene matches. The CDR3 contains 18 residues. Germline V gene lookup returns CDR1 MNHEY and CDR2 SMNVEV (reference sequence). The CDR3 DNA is TGTGCCAGCAGTTTACGGATCGTGAGGGAGGGCTCCTACAATGAGCAGTTCTTC. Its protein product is CASSLRIVREGSYNEQFF.